What follows is one T cell receptor beta chain and its context. The CDR3 has 14 amino acids. V gave up 7 bases and J gave up 2 bases, with 14 bases separating them. Germline loops: CDR1 ENHRY, CDR2 SYGVKD. The Seattle patients joined while their infection was active and were tracked longitudinally afterward. As processed by the authors: Amplification with reference gene primers provided the estimates of nucleated cell counts. Clones were sequenced by immunoSEQ multiplex PCR, and TCRdb holds only the in-frame ones, with some missing. V, J and clone size are taken as reported in that table, and D and trimming were inferred from the DNA itself. The table has about 410,000 clones, approximately 89% seen once. This entry comes from a study of blood T cell repertoires in COVID-19. About the study: The United States, Italy and Spain supplied acute and convalescent COVID-19 samples. T cells, B-cell-depleted T cells, or PBMCs supplied cDNA or gDNA.

Sequenced material: peripheral blood. The sequence was obtained from a woman between 35 and 50 years old with COVID-19, enrolled during active disease. The chain joins TRBV10-3 to TRBJ1-2; unclear D gene. In DNA, the CDR3 is TGTGCCATCAACGTGGACTGGAAAAACTATGGCTACACCTTC. The encoded protein is CAINVDWKNYGYTF.